This entry features one T cell receptor (beta chain) sequence. The length of the CDR3 is 18 residues. V was pared by 4 bases and J by 4 bases, with 16 bases of the junction left unmatched. The data originate from a study of T cells in Graves' hyperthyroidism and ophthalmopathy. In the study overall: Once the initial diagnosis was made, peripheral blood was obtained before any treatment.

Pregnant or lactating patients were excluded, as were those with uncontrolled infection or other autoimmune disease. TCR beta CDR3 sequences were amplified from RNA transcripts. RT-PCR in the first round (using the HTBI primer set) targeted the TCR CDR3. A single record per CDR3 protein comes from TCRdb applying MiXCR to the multiplex PCR reads. The data hold about 550,000 distinct CDR3 sequences, with around 21% observed a single time. The sequence was obtained from a man younger than 30 with Graves' hyperthyroidism. Sample: blood. The chain links TRBV12-3 or TRBV12-4 to TRBJ1-2; TRBD1 agrees at 9 bases. Here the CDR3 reads CASSSSSAGQGNVYGYTF. The CDR3 DNA reads TGTGCCAGCAGTTCGTCCTCCGCGGGACAGGGTAATGTCTATGGCTACACCTTC.